This TCR beta chain was profiled in a study of control samples from healthy donors and cancer patients. This clone has just one count. Profiling relied on immunoSEQ multiplex PCR, and the TCRdb table lists in-frame clones only, not all of them. The data hold roughly 50,000 clones, with 85% to 95% observed a single time. The CDR3 extends over 16 amino acids. Per the germline V gene, CDR1 is SQVTM and CDR2 is ANQGSEA. V was clipped by 4 bases and J by 0 bases, with 17 bases between them. The rearrangement uses TRBV29-1 and TRBJ2-3; maybe TRBD2 (6 bases). The sequenced sample was blood. This TCR derives from a young man in good health. CDR3 DNA sequence: TGCAGCGTTGGGGTAGACGGGGGTGTTAGCACAGATACGCAGTATTTT. Amino acids: CSVGVDGGVSTDTQYF.